This TCR beta chain was obtained from a study of Ad26.COV2.S vaccination and SARS-CoV-2 variants. Study context: It was the COV1001 Ad26.COV2.S trial arm that included the donor. Once, or twice with 56 days between doses, Ad26.COV2.S was given intramuscularly. General study points: Vaccine recipients surpassed placebo recipients in spike-specific TCR breadth.

Stated treatment: some 20 received Ad26.COV2.S at low or high dose, single or two shots; a few received placebo; per-sample allocation not given. Specimen acquisition occurred on day 63 following the initial vaccine or placebo injection. The donor's status was that of an adult aged 18-55 years in Boston. Clones were sequenced by immunoSEQ multiplex PCR, and TCRdb holds only the in-frame ones, with some missing. The sample lists 500,000 or so clones; around 85% were seen once. A word on this clone: Its antigen is unidentified.

The clonotype was recovered from a person between 18 and 65 years old who received the Ad26.COV2.S COVID-19 vaccine or a placebo. Specimen: peripheral blood, collected in a trial of Ad26.COV2.S vaccine versus placebo.

CDR3 DNA sequence: TGTGCCAGCAGTGAATGGGACAGATACACAGATACGCAGTATTTT. Amino acid sequence: CASSEWDRYTDTQYF. The chain employs TRBV6-1 and TRBJ2-3, with TRBD1 identical over 7 bases. This CDR3 is 15 amino acids long. After removal of 2 bases from V and 2 bases from J, the junction contained 4 bases not matched to a gene. From germline, CDR1 is MNHNS and CDR2 SASEGT.